This T cell receptor (beta chain) was recovered during a study of blood T cell repertoires in COVID-19. Study overall: In each case, the material was cDNA or gDNA derived from T cells, B-cell-depleted T cells, or PBMCs.

The V and J ends lost 2 bases and 5 bases, in that order; junction bases with no gene match: 5. This CDR3 region has 15 residues. Germline CDR1 is MNHEY and CDR2 is SMNVEV (reference sequence). Source study methods: For nucleated cells, counts were estimated from reference gene primer amplification. Using immunoSEQ multiplex PCR, the repertoire was profiled, and TCRdb retains in-frame clones only, with some absent. V and J calls and clone size are those listed in that table; D and trimming were worked out from the DNA. The sample holds more than 80,000 clones, about 92% seen once. Enrollment of patients from Seattle took place during active infection, with longitudinal follow-up.

The sequencing input was peripheral blood. The rearrangement joins TRBV27 to TRBJ1-1; TRBD1 matches at 10 bases. The TCR comes from a man aged 18-30 years with COVID-19, enrolled during active disease. In nucleotides, the CDR3 is TGTGCCAGCAGTTTAGGACAGGGGGTTATAACTGAAGCTTTCTTT. Residues: CASSLGQGVITEAFF.